The TCR beta chain described here comes from a study of blood T cell repertoires in COVID-19. Study in general: Acute and convalescent COVID-19 specimens originated in the United States, Italy and Spain. The analysed material was cDNA or gDNA that came from T cells, B-cell-depleted T cells, or PBMCs.

In the study's own analysis: Reference gene primer amplification gave estimated nucleated cell counts. Libraries were prepared by immunoSEQ multiplex PCR; TCRdb keeps only in-frame clonotypes and omits some of them. V, J and clone size are those of that table, while D and trimming were read from the DNA. The repertoire holds about 270,000 clones, with around nine tenths as singletons. This TCR was recovered from a man aged 40-49 years with active or convalescent COVID-19. Sequenced: peripheral blood.

The CDR3 DNA sequence: TGTGCCAGTACCCGGACAGGGCCAAGAGGGAATTCACCCCTCCACTTT. Encoded protein: CASTRTGPRGNSPLHF. The chain has TRBV19 and TRBJ1-6; 8 nucleotides align to TRBD1. The germline gives CDR1 LNHDA, CDR2 SQIVND (reference sequence). The CDR3 has 16 amino acids. With V trimmed by 7 bases and J by 7 bases, 12 bases remained unmatched. The full variable domain, its missing parts supplied by reference TRBV19 and TRBJ1-6, is DGGITQSPKYLFRKEGQNVTLSCEQNLNHDAMYWYRQDPGQGLRLIYYSQIVNDFQKGDIAEGYSVSREKKESFPLTVTSAQKNPTAFYLCASTRTGPRGNSPLHFGNGTRLTVT.